Listed below are T cell receptor beta chains from one sample, sequenced in a study of early stage breast cancer tumors. Produced via immunoSEQ multiplex PCR; TCRdb's table is partial and in-frame only. The sample carries about 14,000 clones, over 60% recorded once. Sequencing was done on a sample of normal breast tissue next to the tumor. The receptors were sampled from a person aged 45 to 59 with breast cancer. Each CDR3 is given without its conserved first and last residue. Each record gives: V gene, J gene, CDR3 protein.

>TRBV5-1|TRBJ2-7
ASSLTGEGYEQY
>TRBV7-8|TRBJ2-3
ASRPPRRIQDTDTQY
>TRBV4-3|TRBJ1-6
ASSQVEDSPLH
>TRBV7-8|TRBJ2-1
ASSLNTGGVPYNEQF
>TRBV5-1|TRBJ2-5
ASSPVQETQY
>TRBV6-5|TRBJ2-1
ASRGRPSNEQF
>TRBV11-2|TRBJ2-7
ASSYLADISYEQY
>TRBV19|TRBJ1-5
ASSISGTGGEPQH
>TRBV2|TRBJ2-3
ASSERQEGTQY
>TRBV6-5|TRBJ2-3
ASSLVGGTDTQY
>TRBV19|TRBJ2-2
ASSIGSGGANTGELF
>TRBV28|TRBJ2-4
ASSFGSKNIQY
>TRBV5-8|TRBJ1-3
ASSFAASSGNTIY
>TRBV29-1|TRBJ2-5
STKWGQETQY
>TRBV5-8|TRBJ2-5
ASTRLRPGDLYQETQY
>TRBV7-9|TRBJ2-3
ASSLGRTTDTQY
>TRBV7-2|TRBJ2-1
ASSSGLGPGTDEQF
>TRBV4-3|TRBJ2-7
ASSQDITGGPYEQY
>TRBV7-9|TRBJ2-4
ASSLGVDKNIQY
>TRBV9|TRBJ2-3
ASSVNSVDTQY
>TRBV10-3|TRBJ1-6
AISEMGSSPLH
>TRBV18|TRBJ2-5
ASSPMETQY
>TRBV2|TRBJ2-7
ASSERYNGEQY
>TRBV5-1|TRBJ1-1
ASSLTKGGNTEAF
>TRBV6-4|TRBJ2-1
ASSDSSGQANEQF
>TRBV5-6|TRBJ2-7
ASSSGTPEQY
>TRBV6-1|TRBJ1-6
ASSDSISAGSPLH